Each of the 27 T cell receptor beta chains below was sequenced from the same sample in a study of blood T cell repertoires in COVID-19. Clones were sequenced by immunoSEQ multiplex PCR, and TCRdb holds only the in-frame ones, with some missing. The sample has over 85,000 clones; 70% to 90% are singletons. Sequenced material: peripheral blood. These receptor sequences come from a man in his sixties or seventies with acute or convalescent COVID-19.

This clone has just a few counts. The V and J genes are TRBV28 and TRBJ1-1; 7 nucleotides line up with TRBD1. Germline loops: CDR1 MDHEN, CDR2 SYDVKM. The V gene end was trimmed by 6 bases and the J gene end by 1 base; junction bases not matched to a gene: 14. This CDR3 region has 17 residues. The CDR3 DNA is TGTGCCAGCAGAAGTTTCCTGGGACAGATAAGGAACACTGAAGCTTTCTTT. It translates to CASRSFLGQIRNTEAFF.

V is TRBV9 and J is TRBJ2-3; unclear D gene. The CDR3 loop spans 14 amino acids. Trimming took 1 base from V and 0 from J, leaving 6 bases between them. CDR1 and CDR2 from the germline V gene are SGDLS and YYNGEE. The CDR3 DNA reads TGTGCCAGCAGCGTACGCGGTAGCACAGATACGCAGTATTTT. Protein: CASSVRGSTDTQYF.

The table lists this clone with a count of one. The chain carries TRBV15 and TRBJ1-1; TRBD1 agrees at 9 bases. The CDR3 extends over 17 amino acids. With V trimmed by 4 bases and J by 1 base, 10 bases remained unmatched. Germline V lookup: CDR1 LNHNV, CDR2 YYDKDF (reference sequence). CDR3 nucleotides: TGTGCCACCAGCATAATACAGGGGGCCCGGGGGAACACTGAAGCTTTCTTT. Its translation: CATSIIQGARGNTEAFF.

The table lists this clone with a few counts. The DNA for the CDR3 is TGCAGTGCTAGTTCAGTGAACACTGAAGCTTTCTTT. As protein: CSASSVNTEAFF. J is TRBJ1-1 and V is TRBV20-1; D ambiguous. The V gene's germline CDR1 is DFQATT and CDR2 SNEGSKA (reference sequence). This CDR3 comprises 12 residues. V dropped 3 bases and J dropped 0 bases, with 5 bases sitting between them.

The CDR3 nucleotides read TGCGCCAGCAGTGATCAGGGGATAGCAACTAATGAAAAACTGTTTTTT. It codes for CASSDQGIATNEKLFF. This rearrangement joins TRBV10-2 to TRBJ1-4, with a tentative D call TRBD1 (6 bases). The CDR3 is 16 residues long. V lost 3 bases, J lost 0 bases, and 11 bases lay in between. Germline V gene data show CDR1 as WSHSY and CDR2 as SAAADI.

This clone was counted a single time. This chain links TRBV7-9 with TRBJ1-6; D gene uncertain. The germline gives CDR1 SEHNR, CDR2 FQNEAQ (reference sequence). There are 13 residues in the CDR3. V lost 0 bases and J 8 bases, leaving 5 bases between the germline ends. The CDR3 sequence is CASSLARDSPLHF. The CDR3, as DNA: TGTGCCAGCAGCTTAGCGAGAGATTCACCCCTCCACTTT.

The genes are TRBV6-5 and TRBJ2-1; 7 bases map to TRBD1. J gave up 3 bases and V 7 bases, and 9 bases lay outside the gene matches. The CDR3 spans 15 residues. Germline loops: CDR1 MNHEY, CDR2 SVGAGI. The CDR3 nucleotides are TGTGCCAGCACACAATGGGGGACAGTCTACAATGAGCAGTTCTTC. As protein: CASTQWGTVYNEQFF.

The rearrangement uses TRBV7-8 and TRBJ2-7; the D is unclear. The V end lost 0 bases, the J end lost 2 bases, and 8 bases lay between the germline ends. Germline CDR1 is SGHVS and CDR2 is FQNEAQ. The length of the CDR3 is 14 residues. CDR3: CASSLAGGTYEQYF. In nucleotides, the CDR3 is TGTGCCAGCAGCTTAGCTGGCGGAACCTACGAGCAGTACTTC.

V usage is TRBV5-4 and J usage is TRBJ2-5, with 7 bases aligning to TRBD1. Germline CDR1 SGHNT, CDR2 YYREEE (reference sequence). The CDR3 has 15 amino acids. Trimming took 0 bases from V and 4 from J; bases not matched to a gene: 6. CDR3 in amino acids: CASSLGGQVGETQYF. CDR3 nucleotide sequence: TGTGCCAGCAGCTTGGGAGGACAGGTGGGAGAGACCCAGTACTTC.

The chain couples TRBV19 to TRBJ2-3, with D possibly TRBD1 on 6 matching bases. The V gene lost 4 bases and the J gene lost 1 base, with 9 bases spanning the gap. CDR3 length: 14 residues. The germline CDR1 and CDR2 sequences are LNHDA and SQIVND (reference sequence). CDR3 residues: CASSNTGRTDTQYF. CDR3 coding DNA: TGTGCCAGTAGTAATACAGGGCGCACAGATACGCAGTATTTT. Looking up the rest from reference TRBV19 and TRBJ2-3 gives the full variable domain: DGGITQSPKYLFRKEGQNVTLSCEQNLNHDAMYWYRQDPGQGLRLIYYSQIVNDFQKGDIAEGYSVSREKKESFPLTVTSAQKNPTAFYLCASSNTGRTDTQYFGPGTRLTVL.

The chain combines TRBV6-2 or TRBV6-3 with TRBJ2-1; 9 bases are shared with TRBD2. Germline V CDR1 and CDR2: MNHEY, SVGEGT. CDR3 length: 16 residues. J was trimmed by 2 bases and V by 4 bases; bases with no gene match: 6. Written as DNA, the CDR3 is TGTGCCAGCAGTTTTAGCGGGGGAGAAACCTACAATGAGCAGTTCTTC. Translating gives CASSFSGGETYNEQFF.

This chain connects TRBV28 to TRBJ2-5; perhaps TRBD1 as D (5 bases). The V and J ends lost 1 base and 2 bases respectively, with 11 bases between them. The V gene's germline CDR1 is MDHEN and CDR2 SYDVKM. The CDR3 length is 15 residues. The CDR3 DNA reads as TGTGCCAGCAGTTTATCCAGGGTGCTTCAAGAGACCCAGTACTTC. Its protein is CASSLSRVLQETQYF.

The chain couples TRBV3-1 (or the pseudogene TRBV3-2) to TRBJ2-3; D call uncertain. Germline lookup yields CDR1 LGHDT and CDR2 YNNKEL (reference sequence). V lost 4 bases to trimming and J lost 1 base, with 9 bases between them. The CDR3 is 14 residues long. CDR3 in amino acids: CASSPVEGTDTQYF. CDR3 coding DNA: TGTGCCAGCAGCCCTGTCGAGGGCACAGATACGCAGTATTTT.

This chain joins TRBV2 and TRBJ1-2; D may be TRBD1 (5 bases). The CDR3 runs to 13 residues. CDR1 and CDR2 (germline): SNHLY, FYNNEI. V was clipped by 6 bases and J by 2 bases, with 10 bases between them. The CDR3 reads CASRGTENYGYTF. The CDR3 DNA follows: TGTGCCAGCAGGGGGACTGAGAACTATGGCTACACCTTC. Variable domain in full (rest from reference TRBV2 and TRBJ1-2): EPEVTQTPSHQVTQMGQEVILRCVPISNHLYFYWYRQILGQKVEFLVSFYNNEISEKSEIFDDQFSVERPDGSNFTLKIRSTKLEDSAMYFCASRGTENYGYTFGSGTRLTVV.

This chain uses TRBV6-5 with TRBJ2-5; a weak D match, TRBD1 (6 bases). The V end was cut by 0 bases, the J end by 9 bases, with 17 bases between. The CDR3 sequence is 15 residues long. Germline loops: CDR1 MNHEY, CDR2 SVGAGI. CDR3 nucleotide sequence: TGTGCCAGCAGTTACTCGAGGGGCAGGGGCCAGGCCCAGTACTTC. Translated, it gives CASSYSRGRGQAQYF.

V and J are TRBV7-8 and TRBJ2-5; maybe TRBD2 (7 bases). V was cut by 6 bases and J by 5 bases, with 13 bases left in between. Looked up from germline, CDR1 is SGHVS and CDR2 is FQNEAQ. The CDR3 length is 13 residues. CDR3 sequence reads: CASRRGGLETQYF. CDR3 nucleotide sequence: TGTGCCAGCAGGAGGGGGGGGCTTGAGACCCAGTACTTC.

This chain connects TRBV19 to TRBJ1-6; 9 nucleotides match TRBD1. V dropped 5 bases and J dropped 10; count of bases not matched to a gene: 6. The CDR3 is 14 amino acids. CDR1 and CDR2 from the germline V gene are LNHDA and SQIVND (reference sequence). The CDR3 nucleotides read TGTGCCAGTAGTCTGCGGACAGGGGAATCACCCCTCCACTTT. Protein product: CASSLRTGESPLHF.

This chain links TRBV2 with TRBJ2-3, with 10 positions matching TRBD1. Unmatched junction bases numbered 12, after V lost 1 base and J lost 14 bases. CDR1 and CDR2 (germline): SNHLY, FYNNEI. The CDR3 sequence is 15 residues long. CDR3 sequence: CASSEENRPRDRGYF. The CDR3 coding sequence is TGTGCCAGCAGTGAAGAGAATCGGCCGCGGGACAGGGGGTATTTT.

The chain combines TRBV5-1 with TRBJ1-1; D remains unclear. V gave up 2 bases and J gave up 1 base, with 9 bases separating them. CDR3 length: 14 amino acids. The germline CDR1 and CDR2 sequences are SGHRS and YFSETQ. The CDR3 here is CASSFRGPNTEAFF. The CDR3 DNA reads TGCGCCAGCAGCTTTCGGGGTCCGAACACTGAAGCTTTCTTT.

The chain joins TRBV7-8 to TRBJ2-5, with 7 bases matching TRBD1. V was clipped by 5 bases and J by 4 bases; unmatched bases: 4. CDR1 is SGHVS and CDR2 is FQNEAQ in the germline V gene. This CDR3 spans 13 amino acids. CDR3 region: CASSPTGLETQYF. CDR3 in DNA: TGTGCCAGCAGCCCGACAGGGTTAGAGACCCAGTACTTC.

This clone was picked up a small number of times. This sequence joins TRBV2 and TRBJ1-4, with 9 bases lining up with TRBD1. V was pared by 4 bases and J by 5 bases, with 2 bases of the junction left unmatched. Per germline, CDR1 SNHLY and CDR2 FYNNEI. The CDR3 runs to 14 residues. CDR3 amino acids: CASSVDRGNEKLFF. Written as DNA, the CDR3 is TGTGCCAGCAGTGTGGACAGGGGAAATGAAAAACTGTTTTTT.

This chain links TRBV9 with TRBJ2-1, with 7 bases aligning to TRBD1. Per germline, CDR1 SGDLS and CDR2 YYNGEE. CDR3 length equals 17 residues. V lost 1 base and J lost 0; bases outside the gene matches: 7. CDR3 DNA: TGTGCCAGCAGCGTAAGGACAGGAGTGGGCTCCTACAATGAGCAGTTCTTC. This gives the protein CASSVRTGVGSYNEQFF. Full variable domain (remainder filled in from reference TRBV9 and TRBJ2-1): DSGVTQTPKHLITATGQRVTLRCSPRSGDLSVYWYQQSLDQGLQFLIQYYNGEERAKGNILERFSAQQFPDLHSELNLSSLELGDSALYFCASSVRTGVGSYNEQFFGPGTRLTVL.

The chain carries TRBV4-1 and TRBJ1-1; D is uncertain. V was pared by 0 bases and J by 7 bases, with 9 bases between. The CDR3 loop spans 13 amino acids. Germline values: CDR1 MGHRA, CDR2 YSYEKL. The CDR3 DNA reads as TGCGCCAGCAGCCAAGATAGTGAGCTTGAAGCTTTCTTT. Amino acids: CASSQDSELEAFF.

The chain is built from TRBV4-1 and TRBJ1-3; a possible D gene is TRBD1 (5 bases). This CDR3 spans 15 amino acids. Germline loops: CDR1 MGHRA, CDR2 YSYEKL. The ends were cut back, 2 bases at V and 4 bases at J, with 12 bases in the middle. CDR3 sequence: CASSQSGTLGNTIYF. CDR3 nucleotides: TGCGCCAGCAGCCAATCGGGGACTCTCGGAAACACCATATATTTT.

This clone has just a few counts. The chain has TRBV2 and TRBJ1-6; D is unresolved. This CDR3 region has 14 residues. Germline V gene lookup returns CDR1 SNHLY and CDR2 FYNNEI. Trimming removed 3 bases from V and 7 bases from J, with 10 bases in between. The CDR3 nucleotides are TGTGCCAGCAGTGACCCGCCAGTCAATTCACCCCTCCACTTT. Translating gives CASSDPPVNSPLHF.

The V and J genes are TRBV12-3 or TRBV12-4 and TRBJ2-2; D might be TRBD2 (5 bases). The germline V and J ends were trimmed by 5 bases and 4 bases, with 8 bases remaining between them. The CDR3 is 13 amino acids. CDR3 nucleotides: TGTGCCAGCAGTCTAACTAGCACCGGGGAGCTGTTTTTT. Translated: CASSLTSTGELFF.

The chain has TRBV2 and TRBJ1-2; D possibly corresponds to TRBD1 (6 bases). V was cut by 6 bases and J by 8 bases, with 16 bases left in between. This CDR3 is 13 amino acids long. Germline V gene sequence: CDR1 SNHLY, CDR2 FYNNEI. The CDR3 sequence is CASSTRGSLGYTF. As DNA, the CDR3 is TGTGCCAGCAGCACCAGGGGTTCGCTCGGCTACACCTTC.